This TCR beta chain was profiled in a study of T cells expressing NK-cell markers. Background on the study: The TCR beta repertoires were obtained from sorted CD3+CD56+NKG2C+, CD3+CD56+NKG2C- and CD3+CD56-NKG2C+ T cells.

TCRdb re-called the 5' RACE reads; one entry per CDR3 protein, DNA not given. In total, the table holds about 7,200 distinct CDR3 sequences. The TCR sequence derives from a man between 18 and 69 years old in good health. Sequencing was carried out using blood T cells: a sorted CD56 or NKG2C T cell subset, CD4+ or CD8+ T cells, or bulk PBMC T cells (not recorded which).

The chain's CDR3 is CASSYSPDRVHEQYF. This chain links TRBV6-5 with TRBJ2-7; the D gene TCRdb calls, TRBD1, cannot be checked with no DNA. The CDR3 has 15 amino acids. Germline V gives CDR1 MNHEY, CDR2 SVGAGI.